The 28 T cell receptor beta chains below were found in one sample sequenced in a study of T cell responses to AZD1222 COVID-19 vaccine. TCRdb keeps only in-frame clones here, not all; method: immunoSEQ multiplex PCR. The sample lists under 120,000 clones, approximately 92% occurring once. Sequenced here: peripheral blood, sampled on day 0 of AZD1222 vaccination. The source is an adult in good health.

This clone was seen just once. The V call is TRBV7-8, the J call TRBJ1-1, with D maybe TRBD1 (5 bases). The V end was cut by 1 base, the J end by 5 bases, with 11 bases between. Per germline, CDR1 SGHVS and CDR2 FQNEAQ. This CDR3 has 14 residues. CDR3: CASSLEQVWTEAFF. CDR3 nucleotides: TGTGCCAGCAGCTTAGAACAGGTCTGGACTGAAGCTTTCTTT.

The count of this clone is one. This chain uses TRBV7-2 with TRBJ2-3; possibly TRBD2 for D (6 bases). The CDR3 runs to 16 residues. Per the germline V gene, CDR1 is SGHTA and CDR2 is FQGNSA. The V end was cut by 5 bases, the J end by 1 base, with 16 bases between. CDR3 protein: CASSPGNWGGTDTQYF. The CDR3 DNA reads TGTGCCAGCAGCCCAGGCAACTGGGGGGGCACAGATACGCAGTATTTT.

V and J are TRBV10-3 and TRBJ2-7, with D tentatively TRBD1 (6 bases). The CDR3 loop spans 13 amino acids. CDR1 and CDR2 from the germline V gene are ENHRY and SYGVKD. V gave up 10 bases and J gave up 2 bases, with 15 bases separating them. The CDR3 loop reads CATLASGAYEQYF. The CDR3 DNA reads as TGTGCCACCCTCGCATCAGGGGCCTACGAGCAGTACTTC.

J is TRBJ1-2 and V is TRBV19; D uncertain. This CDR3 has 12 amino acids. V gave up 3 bases and J gave up 6 bases, with 8 bases separating them. Germline CDR1 reads LNHDA; CDR2 reads SQIVND (reference sequence). The CDR3 DNA reads TGTGCCAGTAGTATGGAGTGGGATGGCTACACCTTC. Translation: CASSMEWDGYTF. The full variable domain, its missing parts supplied by reference TRBV19 and TRBJ1-2, is DGGITQSPKYLFRKEGQNVTLSCEQNLNHDAMYWYRQDPGQGLRLIYYSQIVNDFQKGDIAEGYSVSREKKESFPLTVTSAQKNPTAFYLCASSMEWDGYTFGSGTRLTVV.

This clone has just one count. CDR3 DNA: TGTGCCAGCAGTTTTATGGAAAGAGGGACTCCGAATCAGCCCCAGCATTTT. Its translation is CASSFMERGTPNQPQHF. The chain employs TRBV28 and TRBJ1-5, with a weak D call TRBD1 (5 bases). The germline CDR1 and CDR2 sequences are MDHEN and SYDVKM. There are 17 residues in the CDR3. V lost 3 bases and J lost 4, with 19 bases in between.

This clone turned up a few times. Here the CDR3 reads CAWSVRQGSYGYTF. The CDR3 DNA follows: TGTGCCTGGAGTGTACGACAGGGTAGCTATGGCTACACCTTC. The chain uses TRBV30 and TRBJ1-2; 7 bases are a match to TRBD1. This CDR3 region has 14 residues. Trimming removed 0 bases from V and 4 bases from J; junction bases left unmatched: 5. CDR1 is GTSNPN and CDR2 is SVGIG in the germline V gene (reference sequence).

This rearrangement joins TRBV6-5 to TRBJ1-1; 7 positions agree with TRBD1. V shed 2 bases and J 1 base; nucleotides not matched to a gene: 1. Germline V gives CDR1 MNHEY, CDR2 SVGAGI. The CDR3 contains 14 residues. The CDR3 loop is CASSYRGRNTEAFF. In DNA form, the CDR3 reads TGTGCCAGCAGTTACAGGGGGCGGAACACTGAAGCTTTCTTT.

This chain uses TRBV9 with TRBJ1-5; D ambiguous. V gave up 0 bases and J gave up 3 bases, with 4 bases separating them. Germline V lookup: CDR1 SGDLS, CDR2 YYNGEE. The CDR3 is 13 residues long. The CDR3 DNA is TGTGCCAGCAGCGTAGCGTCCAATCAGCCCCAGCATTTT. It specifies CASSVASNQPQHF.

This clone appeared once. The chain carries TRBV5-6 and TRBJ2-7; TRBD1 aligns across 8 bases. The CDR3 has 14 residues. Germline V lookup: CDR1 SGHDT, CDR2 YYEEEE. The V and J ends lost 2 bases and 6 bases, in that order; junction bases with no gene match: 7. This chain's CDR3 is CASSLIGQGGEQYF. The CDR3, as DNA: TGTGCCAGCAGCTTAATCGGACAGGGCGGCGAGCAGTACTTC.

The rearrangement links TRBV11-1 to TRBJ1-3, with D possibly being TRBD1 (6 bases). Germline CDR1 reads SGHAT; CDR2 reads FQDESV (reference sequence). The CDR3 is 16 amino acids. The ends were cut back, 7 bases at V and 0 bases at J, with 16 bases in the middle. The CDR3 protein is CASTGTSGASGNTIYF. The DNA of the CDR3 is TGTGCCAGCACGGGGACTTCAGGGGCCTCTGGAAACACCATATATTTT. Variable domain in full (rest from reference TRBV11-1 and TRBJ1-3): EAEVAQSPRYKITEKSQAVAFWCDPISGHATLYWYRQILGQGPELLVQFQDESVVDDSQLPKDRFSAERLKGVDSTLKIQPAELGDSAMYLCASTGTSGASGNTIYFGEGSWLTVV.

Of note for this clone: Other DNA variants within this sample encode the same CDR3. The chain couples TRBV29-1 to TRBJ2-7, with 7 bases fitting TRBD1. This CDR3 contains 12 residues. V lost 1 base, J lost 5 bases, and 2 bases stayed unmatched. The germline gives CDR1 SQVTM, CDR2 ANQGSEA. CDR3 bases: TGCAGCGTTGAAGGCACAGGGGACGAGCAGTACTTC. Translation: CSVEGTGDEQYF.

J is TRBJ2-7 and V is TRBV29-1; TRBD1 matches at 7 bases. After removal of 7 bases from V and 3 bases from J, the junction contained 6 bases not matched to a gene. Germline V CDR1 and CDR2: SQVTM, ANQGSEA. The CDR3 totals 12 residues. The CDR3 nucleotides are TGCAGCGGTCGGGACAGCTACTACGAGCAGTACTTC. Translation: CSGRDSYYEQYF.

In its sample, this clone was seen a few times. This chain joins TRBV11-3 and TRBJ2-5; TRBD1 is a possible D gene (6 bases). The CDR3 is made up of 15 amino acids. V gave up 0 bases and J gave up 1 base, with 9 bases separating them. Germline V gives CDR1 SGHNT, CDR2 YENEEA. The CDR3 spells CASSLDARGQETQYF. The DNA of the CDR3 is TGTGCCAGCAGCTTAGATGCCAGGGGCCAAGAGACCCAGTACTTC.

V gene TRBV19 combines with J gene TRBJ1-5; unclear D gene. V dropped 3 bases and J dropped 0 bases, with 9 bases sitting between them. The CDR3 spans 15 residues. Per the germline V gene, CDR1 is LNHDA and CDR2 is SQIVND (reference sequence). For the CDR3, the DNA is TGTGCCAGTAGTATGGGCGGGTATAGCAATCAGCCCCAGCATTTT. Its translation: CASSMGGYSNQPQHF.

The rearrangement uses TRBV30 and TRBJ1-2; D is uncertain. CDR3 size: 13 residues. The V gene lost 1 base and the J gene lost 1 base, with 7 bases spanning the gap. CDR1 is GTSNPN, CDR2 SVGIG, per germline (reference sequence). CDR3 in amino acids: CAWSETVNYGYTF. DNA of the CDR3: TGTGCCTGGAGTGAAACAGTTAACTATGGCTACACCTTC. Variable domain in full (rest from reference TRBV30 and TRBJ1-2): SQTIHQWPATLVQPVGSPLSLECTVEGTSNPNLYWYRQAAGRGLQLLFYSVGIGQISSEVPQNLSASRPQDRQFILSSKKLLLSDSGFYLCAWSETVNYGYTFGSGTRLTVV.

The rearrangement joins TRBV7-2 to TRBJ2-1; 8 bases map to TRBD2. The CDR3 loop spans 16 amino acids. V shed 7 bases, J shed 7 bases, and the junction held 15 bases outside the gene matches. Germline V lookup: CDR1 SGHTA, CDR2 FQGNSA. In DNA, the CDR3 is TGTGCCAGCACTCTCGTCACTAGCGGCGGCGGGAATGAGCAGTTCTTC. This codes for CASTLVTSGGGNEQFF. The entire variable domain, with the rest obtained from reference TRBV7-2 and TRBJ2-1, is as follows: GAGVSQSPSNKVTEKGKDVELRCDPISGHTALYWYRQSLGQGLEFLIYFQGNSAPDKSGLPSDRFSAERTGGSVSTLTIQRTQQEDSAVYLCASTLVTSGGGNEQFFGPGTRLTVL.

The V gene is TRBV5-1, the J gene TRBJ1-3; TRBD1 is a possible D gene (5 bases). Germline lookup yields CDR1 SGHRS and CDR2 YFSETQ. This CDR3 contains 13 residues. The germline V and J ends were trimmed by 5 bases and 4 bases, with 10 bases remaining between them. The CDR3 region is CASRPGEGNTIYF. The CDR3 region has the DNA TGCGCCAGCAGACCGGGGGAAGGAAACACCATATATTTT.

The V call is TRBV18, the J call TRBJ1-3; TRBD1 might be the D (6 bases). In germline, CDR1 is KGHSH, CDR2 LQKENI. Trimming cost V 3 bases and J 6 bases, with 15 bases left between them. The CDR3 loop spans 15 amino acids. DNA of the CDR3: TGTGCCAGCTCACCCATGGACAGTGGCCTAAACACCATATATTTT. It yields the protein CASSPMDSGLNTIYF.

V and J are TRBV5-4 and TRBJ1-4, with 7 bases lining up with TRBD1. V shed 4 bases, J shed 4 bases, and the junction held 7 bases outside the gene matches. The CDR3 is 15 amino acids. Germline V gene sequence: CDR1 SGHNT, CDR2 YYREEE (reference sequence). CDR3 sequence (DNA): TGTGCCAGCAGCCGAGGGGACAGTATTAATGAAAAACTGTTTTTT. Amino acid sequence: CASSRGDSINEKLFF. The complete variable domain, with remaining parts taken from reference TRBV5-4 and TRBJ1-4, reads ETGVTQSPTHLIKTRGQQVTLRCSSQSGHNTVSWYQQALGQGPQFIFQYYREEENGRGNFPPRFSGLQFPNYSSELNVNALELDDSALYLCASSRGDSINEKLFFGSGTQLSVL.

The rearrangement uses TRBV27 and TRBJ1-3; D is unresolved. The germline CDR1 and CDR2 sequences are MNHEY and SMNVEV (reference sequence). Trimming shortened V by 5 bases and J by 0 bases, and 8 bases separated the two germline ends. CDR3 size: 14 residues. The CDR3 loop reads CASSGGSSGNTIYF. In DNA form, the CDR3 reads TGTGCCAGCAGTGGAGGAAGCTCTGGAAACACCATATATTTT.

CDR3 amino acids: CASSENRGNQPQHF. The CDR3 DNA reads TGTGCCAGCAGTGAAAACAGAGGCAATCAGCCCCAGCATTTT. The rearrangement links TRBV2 to TRBJ1-5; D is uncertain. Trimming removed 2 bases at V and 2 bases at J, with 7 bases between. CDR3 length equals 14 residues. Germline CDR1 reads SNHLY; CDR2 reads FYNNEI.

The rearrangement joins TRBV7-6 to TRBJ2-2, with D maybe TRBD2 (5 bases). The germline V and J ends were trimmed by 2 bases and 4 bases, with 11 bases remaining between them. This CDR3 has 15 amino acids. CDR1 is SGHVS, CDR2 FNYEAQ, per germline. The CDR3 loop is CASSLLSGSTGELFF. The CDR3 DNA reads as TGTGCCAGCAGCTTATTATCTGGGAGCACCGGGGAGCTGTTTTTT. Full variable domain (missing parts from reference TRBV7-6 and TRBJ2-2): GAGVSQSPRYKVTKRGQDVALRCDPISGHVSLYWYRQALGQGPEFLTYFNYEAQQDKSGLPNDRFSAERPEGSISTLTIQRTEQRDSAMYRCASSLLSGSTGELFFGEGSRLTVL.

This clone was detected once. The chain's CDR3 is CASSQEGPGNSNEKLFF. The DNA for the CDR3 is TGCGCCAGCAGCCAAGAAGGCCCAGGAAATAGTAATGAAAAACTGTTTTTT. This sequence joins TRBV4-3 and TRBJ1-4, with D unclear. V was clipped by 0 bases and J by 4 bases, with 15 bases between them. This CDR3 comprises 17 residues. Germline lookup yields CDR1 LGHNA and CDR2 YSLEER.

V usage is TRBV10-3 and J usage is TRBJ2-7; D unclear. Germline CDR1 ENHRY, CDR2 SYGVKD. The V end lost 0 bases, the J end lost 3 bases, and 6 bases lay between the germline ends. CDR3 size: 13 residues. Here the CDR3 reads CAISESDRYEQYF. For the CDR3, the DNA is TGTGCCATCAGTGAGTCAGACCGCTACGAGCAGTACTTC.

This clone was seen only once. This CDR3 reads CASSFGQGNSPLHF. CDR3 nucleotide sequence: TGTGCCAGCAGTTTTGGACAGGGGAATTCACCCCTCCACTTT. The chain has TRBV6-4 and TRBJ1-6; 9 bases are shared with TRBD1. The germline V gene has CDR1 MRHNA and CDR2 SNTAGT. This CDR3 is 14 amino acids long. V lost 5 bases, J lost 7 bases, and 3 bases stayed unmatched.

This clone was recorded once. CDR3 sequence (DNA): TGTGCCAGCAGCAAAACGGGGGGAGTGAACATTCAGTACTTC. Protein sequence: CASSKTGGVNIQYF. This sequence joins TRBV11-2 and TRBJ2-4; 7 nucleotides agree with TRBD2. The germline V gene encodes CDR1 SGHAT and CDR2 FQNNGV. The CDR3 is made up of 14 amino acids. V shed 5 bases and J 7 bases; nucleotides not matched to a gene: 8. Full variable domain (remainder filled in from reference TRBV11-2 and TRBJ2-4): EAGVAQSPRYKIIEKRQSVAFWCNPISGHATLYWYQQILGQGPKLLIQFQNNGVVDDSQLPKDRFSAERLKGVDSTLKIQPAKLEDSAVYLCASSKTGGVNIQYFGAGTRLSVL.

V usage is TRBV27 and J usage is TRBJ2-5; either TRBD1 or TRBD2 may fit D (5 bases each). Trimming took off 3 bases at V and 5 bases at J, with 13 bases between the two ends. This CDR3 contains 14 residues. Germline-derived CDR1 and CDR2 are MNHEY and SMNVEV (reference sequence). CDR3 nucleotides: TGTGCCAGCAGTTTTTCGAGAGGGGAGGAGACCCAGTACTTC. The encoded protein is CASSFSRGEETQYF.

This clone was found once. The chain joins TRBV27 to TRBJ1-4; no clear D. Germline V gene sequence: CDR1 MNHEY, CDR2 SMNVEV (reference sequence). V was cut by 2 bases and J by 1 base, with 5 bases left in between. This CDR3 region has 14 residues. CDR3 loop: CASSLKQTNEKLFF. CDR3 sequence (DNA): TGTGCCAGCAGTTTAAAACAAACTAATGAAAAACTGTTTTTT.